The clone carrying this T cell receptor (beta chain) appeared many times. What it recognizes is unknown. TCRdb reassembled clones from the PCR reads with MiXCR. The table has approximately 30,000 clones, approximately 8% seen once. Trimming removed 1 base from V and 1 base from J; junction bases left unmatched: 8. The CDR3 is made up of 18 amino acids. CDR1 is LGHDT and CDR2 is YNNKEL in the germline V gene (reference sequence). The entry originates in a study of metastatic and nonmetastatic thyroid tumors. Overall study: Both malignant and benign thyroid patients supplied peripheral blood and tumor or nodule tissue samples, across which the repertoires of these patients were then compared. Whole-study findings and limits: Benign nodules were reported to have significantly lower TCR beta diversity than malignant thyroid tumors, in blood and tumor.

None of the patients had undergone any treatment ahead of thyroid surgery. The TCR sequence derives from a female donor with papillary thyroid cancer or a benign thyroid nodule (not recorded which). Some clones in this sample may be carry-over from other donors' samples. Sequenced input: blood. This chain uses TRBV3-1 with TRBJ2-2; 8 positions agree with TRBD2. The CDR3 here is CASSQVFGRAENTGELFF. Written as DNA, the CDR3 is TGTGCCAGCAGCCAAGTATTCGGGAGGGCCGAGAACACCGGGGAGCTGTTTTTT.